A single T cell receptor (beta chain) is shown here with its context. The sample belongs to a study of CD8+CD57+ T cells in acquired aplastic anemia. The junction had 1 base not matched to a gene; V was cut back by 2 bases and J by 1 base. CDR3 length: 13 amino acids. CDR1 and CDR2 (germline): DFQATT, SNEGSKA (reference sequence). TCR beta VDJ and CDR3 profiles were obtained from a genomic DNA template. Each CDR3 protein is one row after TCRdb ran MiXCR on the reads. The sample yields under 200,000 distinct CDR3 sequences, 48% seen once. Only patients with CD8+CD57+ cell expansion on flow cytometry were chosen for sequencing.

The sequenced sample was sorted CD4+, CD8+, or CD8+CD57+ T cells (not recorded which) from PBMCs. This chain connects TRBV20-1 to TRBJ1-2, with 7 bases fitting TRBD1. The clonotype originates from a human donor with aplastic anemia. CDR3 nucleotides: TGCAGTGCTAGACAGGGGGGTAACTATGGCTACACCTTC. The encoded protein is CSARQGGNYGYTF.